What follows is one TCR beta chain and its context. The target antigen is unknown. At one end, the junction sequence differs from germline, possibly due to a read error. Germline V gene data show CDR1 as LNHDA and CDR2 as SQIVND (reference sequence). This CDR3 spans 15 amino acids. The entry originates in a study of CD8+CD57+ T cells in acquired aplastic anemia. General study findings and limits: The study identified twenty-nine CD8+ CDR3 sequences shared by patients and controls.

Only patients with CD8+CD57+ cell expansion on flow cytometry were chosen for sequencing. According to the study, genomic DNA was the template for TCR beta VDJ and CDR3 profiling. In TCRdb, the reads were re-called with MiXCR into one record per CDR3 protein. The sample shows approximately 300,000 distinct CDR3 sequences, roughly 61% of them seen only once. The sequenced sample consisted of sorted CD4+, CD8+, or CD8+CD57+ T cells (not recorded which) from PBMCs. This rearrangement joins TRBV19 to TRBJ2-3; either TRBD1 or TRBD2 may fit D (5 bases each). The clonotype comes from a human donor with aplastic anemia. The CDR3 region is CASSMDTSSTDTQYF. The CDR3 region has the DNA TGTGCCAGTAGTATGGACACTTCTAGCACAGATACGCAGTATTTC.